Listed here are 31 T cell receptor beta chains from one sample, sequenced in a study of blood T cell repertoires in COVID-19. The data were produced by immunoSEQ multiplex PCR, yet TCRdb's version contains in-frame clones alone and is incomplete. This sample yields about 140,000 clones, of which around 87% are seen a single time; under 2.5% belongs to the top ten. Sample: peripheral blood. The receptors here all came from a man aged 45-60 years with active COVID-19.

This chain uses TRBV5-1 with TRBJ1-4, with TRBD1 matching 10 bases. The CDR3 has 14 residues. Germline CDR1 SGHRS, CDR2 YFSETQ. The V segment lost 0 bases and the J segment 11 bases; nucleotides outside the gene matches: 4. The CDR3 sequence: CASSLDGTGEKLFF. Written as DNA, the CDR3 is TGCGCCAGCAGCTTGGATGGGACAGGGGAGAAACTGTTTTTT. Supplemented by reference TRBV5-1 and TRBJ1-4, the full variable domain reads KAGVTQTPRYLIKTRGQQVTLSCSPISGHRSVSWYQQTPGQGLQFLFEYFSETQRNKGNFPGRFSGRQFSNSRSEMNVSTLELGDSALYLCASSLDGTGEKLFFGSGTQLSVL.

The V call is TRBV15, the J call TRBJ2-6; 11 positions match TRBD1. Germline V gives CDR1 LNHNV, CDR2 YYDKDF (reference sequence). With V trimmed by 4 bases and J by 1 base, 3 bases remained unmatched. This CDR3 is 17 amino acids long. CDR3 sequence reads: CATSTGQGASGANVLTF. As DNA, the CDR3 is TGTGCCACCAGCACCGGACAGGGGGCTTCTGGGGCCAACGTCCTGACTTTC.

On this clone: Other DNA sequences in the same sample also yield this CDR3. The chain combines TRBV19 with TRBJ1-4, with TRBD1 identical over 7 bases. The CDR3 spans 15 residues. Germline assignment: CDR1 LNHDA and CDR2 SQIVND (reference sequence). V lost 5 bases to trimming and J lost 3 bases; unmatched junction nucleotides: 6. The CDR3 nucleotides are TGTGCCAGTAGTCCTCCAGGGGGATCTAATGAAAAACTGTTTTTT. The encoded protein is CASSPPGGSNEKLFF. The full variable domain, its missing parts supplied by reference TRBV19 and TRBJ1-4, is DGGITQSPKYLFRKEGQNVTLSCEQNLNHDAMYWYRQDPGQGLRLIYYSQIVNDFQKGDIAEGYSVSREKKESFPLTVTSAQKNPTAFYLCASSPPGGSNEKLFFGSGTQLSVL.

The chain has TRBV27 and TRBJ2-3, with D unclear. This CDR3 has 16 residues. Germline V lookup: CDR1 MNHEY, CDR2 SMNVEV (reference sequence). V shed 6 bases and J shed 2 bases, with 18 bases lying between them. The CDR3 sequence: CASRTLLRSSTDTQYF. The DNA of the CDR3 is TGTGCCAGCAGGACCCTTTTGCGGTCCTCCACAGATACGCAGTATTTT.

This rearrangement joins TRBV9 to TRBJ1-6; D unclear. The CDR3 is 16 residues long. Looked up from germline, CDR1 is SGDLS and CDR2 is YYNGEE. Between the trimmed V and J ends, which lost 0 bases and 0 bases, there was a span of 7 bases. For the CDR3, the DNA is TGTGCCAGCAGCGTAGAATCCCTCTCCTATAATTCACCCCTCCACTTT. Its protein is CASSVESLSYNSPLHF. Complete variable domain (other parts from reference TRBV9 and TRBJ1-6): DSGVTQTPKHLITATGQRVTLRCSPRSGDLSVYWYQQSLDQGLQFLIQYYNGEERAKGNILERFSAQQFPDLHSELNLSSLELGDSALYFCASSVESLSYNSPLHFGNGTRLTVT.

This clone has only one observation. The chain employs TRBV4-2 and TRBJ2-7; D is ambiguous. V lost 0 bases to trimming and J lost 3 bases, with 3 bases between them. Germline V gene data show CDR1 as LGHNA and CDR2 as YNFKEQ. This CDR3 contains 12 residues. This CDR3 is CASSQDLYEQYF. In DNA form, the CDR3 reads TGTGCCAGCAGCCAAGATCTCTACGAGCAGTACTTC.

The rearrangement uses TRBV12-5 and TRBJ2-2; 7 positions agree with TRBD2. This CDR3 spans 14 amino acids. Per the germline V gene, CDR1 is LGHNT and CDR2 is FRNRAP. Trimming took 10 bases from V and 0 from J; bases not matched to a gene: 5. Here the CDR3 DNA reads TGTGCTACAGGCCGGGGGGCGAACACCGGGGAGCTGTTTTTT. Translated, it gives CATGRGANTGELFF. The variable domain in full, with the rest retrieved from reference TRBV12-5 and TRBJ2-2, is DARVTQTPRHKVTEMGQEVTMRCQPILGHNTVFWYRQTMMQGLELLAYFRNRAPLDDSGMPKDRFSAEMPDATLATLKIQPSEPRDSAVYFCATGRGANTGELFFGEGSRLTVL.

This chain joins TRBV19 and TRBJ2-3, with 12 positions matching TRBD1. Germline CDR1 is LNHDA and CDR2 is SQIVND (reference sequence). The CDR3 covers 15 residues. Trimming cost V 5 bases and J 3 bases; bases outside gene matches: 3. CDR3 in amino acids: CASSRDRGQTDTQYF. In nucleotides, the CDR3 is TGTGCCAGTAGTCGGGACAGGGGGCAGACAGATACGCAGTATTTT.

The rearrangement links TRBV29-1 to TRBJ2-5, with 9 bases lining up with TRBD1. The V gene end was trimmed by 0 bases and the J gene end by 5 bases; junction bases not matched to a gene: 7. CDR1 SQVTM and CDR2 ANQGSEA come from the germline V gene. This CDR3 comprises 15 residues. This chain's CDR3 is CSVEDPTGGMETQYF. The CDR3 DNA reads TGCAGCGTTGAAGACCCAACAGGGGGCATGGAGACCCAGTACTTC.

The chain joins TRBV2 to TRBJ2-7; 8 bases map to TRBD2. The CDR3 contains 16 residues. Germline CDR1 reads SNHLY; CDR2 reads FYNNEI. The ends lost 6 bases at V and 7 bases at J; junction bases unmatched: 17. The CDR3 DNA follows: TGTGCCAGCAGCCGAGAAACTGCGGGGGGCTCTAGTGAGCAGTACTTC. Its translation is CASSRETAGGSSEQYF.

The rearrangement links TRBV7-2 to TRBJ1-2; no clear D. The CDR3 sequence is 16 residues long. CDR1 and CDR2 from the germline V gene are SGHTA and FQGNSA. Trimming removed 1 base at V and 4 bases at J, with 16 bases between. For the CDR3, the DNA is TGTGCCAGCAGCTTAGGAACGGGGATAAAAGGCTATGGCTACACCTTC. This codes for CASSLGTGIKGYGYTF.

The V gene is TRBV18, the J gene TRBJ1-1, with 9 bases lining up with TRBD1. Germline CDR1 and CDR2: KGHSH and LQKENI. This CDR3 comprises 15 residues. V shed 4 bases and J 1 base; nucleotides not matched to a gene: 4. This chain's CDR3 is CASSLQGAENTEAFF. DNA for the CDR3: TGTGCCAGCTCACTACAGGGGGCGGAGAACACTGAAGCTTTCTTT.

This chain joins TRBV7-2 and TRBJ2-1; the D gene is possibly TRBD1 (5 bases). The CDR3 length is 14 residues. Trimming shortened V by 2 bases and J by 7 bases, and 12 bases separated the two germline ends. Germline lookup yields CDR1 SGHTA and CDR2 FQGNSA. As DNA, the CDR3 is TGTGCCAGCAGCTTAAGCAGGGTAGGGAATGAGCAGTTCTTC. Encoded protein: CASSLSRVGNEQFF.

The rearrangement uses TRBV9 and TRBJ2-6; D call uncertain. Germline lookup yields CDR1 SGDLS and CDR2 YYNGEE. This CDR3 has 15 residues. The ends were cut back, 0 bases at V and 2 bases at J, with 6 bases in the middle. The CDR3 DNA is TGTGCCAGCAGCGTAGCGTCAGCTGGGGCCAACGTCCTGACTTTC. Amino acid sequence: CASSVASAGANVLTF. Full variable domain (rest looked up from reference TRBV9 and TRBJ2-6): DSGVTQTPKHLITATGQRVTLRCSPRSGDLSVYWYQQSLDQGLQFLIQYYNGEERAKGNILERFSAQQFPDLHSELNLSSLELGDSALYFCASSVASAGANVLTFGAGSRLTVL.

The genes are TRBV5-6 and TRBJ2-3; 7 bases are shared with TRBD1. CDR1 is SGHDT, CDR2 YYEEEE, per germline. The trim removed 3 bases at V and 10 bases at J, leaving 2 bases unmatched. This CDR3 comprises 11 residues. This CDR3 is CASSSTGAQYF. The CDR3, as DNA: TGTGCCAGCAGCTCAACAGGGGCGCAGTATTTT.

The chain carries TRBV14 and TRBJ2-3, with a tentative D call TRBD1 (5 bases). V shed 9 bases and J shed 3 bases, with 19 bases lying between them. Looked up from germline, CDR1 is SGHDN and CDR2 is FVKESK. The CDR3 covers 15 residues. DNA for the CDR3: TGTGCCAGTACAAGGGGTCAACAGTGGACAGATACGCAGTATTTT. This gives the protein CASTRGQQWTDTQYF.

This rearrangement joins TRBV5-1 to TRBJ1-5, with D possibly being TRBD1 (5 bases). This CDR3 region has 14 residues. The V gene's germline CDR1 is SGHRS and CDR2 YFSETQ. The V gene lost 4 bases and the J gene lost 8 bases, with 16 bases spanning the gap. CDR3 sequence reads: CASSPGGEKEPQHF. CDR3 nucleotide sequence: TGCGCCAGCAGCCCCGGAGGGGAAAAGGAGCCCCAGCATTTT.

CDR3 in amino acids: CASSYVGDPNEQFF. The CDR3 DNA sequence: TGTGCCAGCAGTTACGTCGGGGATCCCAATGAGCAGTTCTTC. This chain connects TRBV6-2 or TRBV6-3 to TRBJ2-1; weak D call: TRBD2 (5 bases). Germline-derived CDR1 and CDR2 are MNHEY and SVGEGT. The ends were cut back, 2 bases at V and 6 bases at J, with 11 bases in the middle. The CDR3 loop spans 14 amino acids.

The CDR3 region is CASSEFSLAGGYNEQFF. CDR3 DNA sequence: TGTGCCAGCAGTGAATTCTCCCTAGCGGGGGGTTACAATGAGCAGTTCTTC. The chain is built from TRBV25-1 and TRBJ2-1, with 11 bases aligning to TRBD2. Germline-derived CDR1 and CDR2 are MGHDK and SYGVNS. The length of the CDR3 is 17 residues. Germline trimming cut 1 base from V and 4 bases from J; bases unmatched to any gene: 6.

The V and J genes are TRBV7-8 and TRBJ2-1; D is perhaps TRBD1 (7 bases). In germline, CDR1 is SGHVS, CDR2 FQNEAQ. V was shortened by 0 bases and J by 3 bases, with 12 bases between the two germline ends. The CDR3 is 16 amino acids. Here the CDR3 reads CASSLAPQGGYNEQFF. The CDR3 bases are TGTGCCAGCAGCTTAGCGCCCCAGGGGGGCTACAATGAGCAGTTCTTC.

The rearrangement uses TRBV7-8 and TRBJ2-7, with 9 bases that match TRBD2. There are 14 residues in the CDR3. Trimming removed 5 bases from V and 0 bases from J; junction bases left unmatched: 2. Per germline, CDR1 SGHVS and CDR2 FQNEAQ. The CDR3 sequence: CASSQRGASYEQYF. CDR3 nucleotide sequence: TGTGCCAGCAGCCAGCGGGGGGCCTCCTACGAGCAGTACTTC.

This clone was seen a handful of times. The V call is TRBV5-1, the J call TRBJ2-7, with D perhaps matching TRBD2 (5 bases). CDR3 length: 13 residues. Germline lookup yields CDR1 SGHRS and CDR2 YFSETQ. Trimming shortened V by 4 bases and J by 5 bases, and 13 bases separated the two germline ends. The CDR3 DNA reads as TGCGCCAGCAGCCTCTACGAGACTAACGAGCAGTACTTC. Translated, it gives CASSLYETNEQYF.

The chain employs TRBV4-1 and TRBJ2-5; the match to TRBD2 covers 8 bases. Looked up from germline, CDR1 is MGHRA and CDR2 is YSYEKL. The CDR3 spans 14 residues. J lost 3 bases, V lost 3 bases, and 3 bases had no gene match. Here the CDR3 reads CASSHGLAEETQYF. CDR3 sequence (DNA): TGCGCCAGCAGCCACGGACTAGCCGAAGAGACCCAGTACTTC.

The chain links TRBV7-2 to TRBJ1-3; perhaps TRBD1 as D (6 bases). Germline CDR1 is SGHTA and CDR2 is FQGNSA. Trimming stripped 5 bases from V and 1 base from J, with 12 bases between. This CDR3 region has 15 residues. The CDR3 DNA reads TGTGCCAGCAGCCAGGACAGACCATCTGGAAACACCATATATTTT. Residues: CASSQDRPSGNTIYF.

V and J are TRBV5-1 and TRBJ2-2; 15 nucleotides match TRBD2. This CDR3 comprises 19 residues. Trimming at V came to 4 bases and at J to 4 bases, leaving 11 bases not matched to a gene. CDR1 and CDR2 (germline): SGHRS, YFSETQ. CDR3 sequence reads: CASSLTSGTSGGLTGELFF. The CDR3 nucleotides read TGCGCCAGCAGCCTAACATCCGGGACTAGCGGGGGGCTCACCGGGGAGCTGTTTTTT. The whole variable domain, filled in from reference TRBV5-1 and TRBJ2-2, reads KAGVTQTPRYLIKTRGQQVTLSCSPISGHRSVSWYQQTPGQGLQFLFEYFSETQRNKGNFPGRFSGRQFSNSRSEMNVSTLELGDSALYLCASSLTSGTSGGLTGELFFGEGSRLTVL.

The V and J genes are TRBV19 and TRBJ1-3, with 9 positions matching TRBD1. Trimming removed 6 bases from V and 0 bases from J; junction bases left unmatched: 6. The CDR3 is made up of 16 amino acids. In germline, CDR1 is LNHDA, CDR2 SQIVND (reference sequence). CDR3 DNA sequence: TGTGCCAGTAGCCCCGGACAGGGGAGCTCTGGAAACACCATATATTTT. Residues: CASSPGQGSSGNTIYF.

This clone appeared a few times. This chain links TRBV25-1 with TRBJ2-7, with D unresolved. Trimming cost V 2 bases and J 0 bases, with 11 bases left between them. Per the germline V gene, CDR1 is MGHDK and CDR2 is SYGVNS. This CDR3 contains 15 residues. The CDR3 bases are TGTGCCAGCAGTGAAATGCAGGCACTCTCCTACGAGCAGTACTTC. It yields the protein CASSEMQALSYEQYF.

This clone was recorded a few times. The J gene is TRBJ1-2, the V gene TRBV15, with D tentatively TRBD1 (5 bases). V dropped 0 bases and J dropped 7 bases, with 12 bases sitting between them. The CDR3 length is 14 residues. Germline V gives CDR1 LNHNV, CDR2 YYDKDF (reference sequence). In DNA, the CDR3 is TGTGCCACCAGCAGAGACAGGGAGGGTCCTGGCTACACCTTC. Its translation: CATSRDREGPGYTF. Full variable domain (rest looked up from reference TRBV15 and TRBJ1-2): DAMVIQNPRYQVTQFGKPVTLSCSQTLNHNVMYWYQQKSSQAPKLLFHYYDKDFNNEADTPDNFQSRRPNTSFCFLDIRSPGLGDTAMYLCATSRDREGPGYTFGSGTRLTVV.

In its sample, this clone was seen a few times. A read error may produce the germline difference seen at one junction end. The chain carries TRBV20-1 and TRBJ1-2; a possible D gene is TRBD1 (6 bases). Germline-derived CDR1 and CDR2 are DFQATT and SNEGSKA (reference sequence). The CDR3 is 10 amino acids. CDR3 in DNA: TGCAGTCCAAGGGGGGGGGCGTGGGTCTTC. Encoded protein: CSPRGGAWVF.

The V gene is TRBV3-1 (or the pseudogene TRBV3-2), the J gene TRBJ2-2; TRBD1 aligns across 7 bases. Germline V gene data show CDR1 as LGHDT and CDR2 as YNNKEL (reference sequence). The V gene end was trimmed by 4 bases and the J gene end by 6 bases; junction bases not matched to a gene: 8. The CDR3 spans 15 residues. As DNA, the CDR3 is TGTGCCAGCAGCCGCACCGGGACAGCAGCCGGGGAGCTGTTTTTT. It is translated as CASSRTGTAAGELFF.

This chain joins TRBV7-8 and TRBJ2-3; TRBD2 matches at 11 bases. The CDR3 length is 17 residues. Trimming cost V 3 bases and J 0 bases; bases outside gene matches: 5. CDR1 SGHVS and CDR2 FQNEAQ come from the germline V gene. The chain's CDR3 is CASSLLTSGGSTDTQYF. The CDR3 region has the DNA TGTGCCAGCAGCTTGCTCACTAGCGGGGGTAGCACAGATACGCAGTATTTT. Variable domain in full (rest from reference TRBV7-8 and TRBJ2-3): GAGVSQSPRYKVAKRGQDVALRCDPISGHVSLFWYQQALGQGPEFLTYFQNEAQLDKSGLPSDRFFAERPEGSVSTLKIQRTQQEDSAVYLCASSLLTSGGSTDTQYFGPGTRLTVL.